These 24 T cell receptor beta chains share one sample of origin, sequenced in a study of OX40 agonist ivuxolimab in advanced cancers. TCRdb's table, derived via immunoSEQ multiplex PCR, lists solely in-frame clones and lacks some. The sample records about 150,000 clones, 94% being singletons. The sequencing used CD4+ or CD8+ T cells sorted from blood, collected in a trial of the OX40 agonist ivuxolimab. All receptors come from an adult with an advanced solid tumor such as melanoma, head and neck, liver or kidney cancer.

The rearrangement links TRBV6-5 to TRBJ2-3; 8 bases line up with TRBD2. Trimming took 4 bases from V and 4 from J; bases not matched to a gene: 1. The CDR3 is made up of 13 amino acids. CDR1 is MNHEY, CDR2 SVGAGI, per germline. The CDR3 loop is CASSSRGADTQYF. Written as DNA, the CDR3 is TGTGCCAGCAGTTCGCGGGGGGCAGATACGCAGTATTTT.

The genes are TRBV27 and TRBJ1-1, with D maybe TRBD1 (6 bases). This CDR3 has 18 residues. From germline, CDR1 is MNHEY and CDR2 SMNVEV (reference sequence). Deletions cut 3 bases from V and 0 bases from J, with 20 bases between. CDR3 DNA: TGTGCCAGCAGTTTCCTCGGGACACCGGGGACCATGAACACTGAAGCTTTCTTT. Amino acid sequence: CASSFLGTPGTMNTEAFF.

V and J are TRBV5-6 and TRBJ2-1, with 7 bases identical to TRBD2. J lost 6 bases, V lost 4 bases, and 7 bases had no gene match. This CDR3 region has 14 residues. The germline gives CDR1 SGHDT, CDR2 YYEEEE. The CDR3 DNA follows: TGTGCCAGCAGCCCGTCGACTAGCTCCAATGAGCAGTTCTTC. Translated, it gives CASSPSTSSNEQFF.

This clone appeared a few times. V usage is TRBV7-2 and J usage is TRBJ1-5; tentative D call: TRBD1 (6 bases). Between the trimmed V and J ends, which lost 2 bases and 6 bases, there was a span of 8 bases. The germline gives CDR1 SGHTA, CDR2 FQGNSA. This CDR3 has 13 amino acids. The CDR3 DNA is TGTGCCAGCAGCTTAACAGGGACTCAGCCCCAGCATTTT. It specifies CASSLTGTQPQHF.

The gene calls are TRBV5-1 and TRBJ2-3, with a weak D call TRBD2 (5 bases). The CDR3 is made up of 17 amino acids. The ends were cut back, 0 bases at V and 0 bases at J, with 14 bases in the middle. Germline V gene data show CDR1 as SGHRS and CDR2 as YFSETQ. CDR3 loop: CASSLDGRGSSTDTQYF. Here the CDR3 DNA reads TGCGCCAGCAGCTTGGACGGTCGGGGATCTAGCACAGATACGCAGTATTTT.

The V call is TRBV29-1, the J call TRBJ2-1, with TRBD2 identical over 10 bases. The CDR3 loop spans 14 amino acids. V lost 7 bases, J lost 6 bases, and 9 bases stayed unmatched. The V gene's germline CDR1 is SQVTM and CDR2 ANQGSEA. CDR3: CSARGGTSANEQFF. CDR3 in DNA: TGCAGCGCCCGAGGCGGGACTAGCGCCAATGAGCAGTTCTTC.

The chain joins TRBV15 to TRBJ2-7; 7 positions agree with TRBD2. Germline assignment: CDR1 LNHNV and CDR2 YYDKDF (reference sequence). The CDR3 contains 15 residues. Trimming took 5 bases from V and 3 from J; bases not matched to a gene: 10. The chain's CDR3 is CATSGGGLFNYEQYF. The CDR3 nucleotides read TGTGCCACCAGCGGGGGGGGACTATTTAACTACGAGCAGTACTTC.

Regarding this clone: Other DNA sequences in the sample encode the same CDR3. This chain links TRBV5-1 with TRBJ2-1; D is ambiguous. Trimming stripped 0 bases from V and 9 bases from J, with 4 bases between. Germline V gene sequence: CDR1 SGHRS, CDR2 YFSETQ. The CDR3 contains 11 residues. The CDR3 protein is CASSLVGEQFF. The CDR3 nucleotides read TGCGCCAGCAGCTTGGTGGGTGAGCAGTTCTTC.

The chain combines TRBV25-1 with TRBJ2-2, with D unresolved. In germline, CDR1 is MGHDK, CDR2 SYGVNS. The CDR3 runs to 15 residues. Trimming removed 9 bases from V and 0 bases from J, with 14 bases in between. In DNA, the CDR3 is TGTGCCAGTTCTCGAAGCACTTCGAACACCGGGGAGCTGTTTTTT. It is translated as CASSRSTSNTGELFF.

This chain joins TRBV5-1 and TRBJ2-2; the D gene is possibly TRBD2 (6 bases). The germline gives CDR1 SGHRS, CDR2 YFSETQ. The V end was cut by 5 bases, the J end by 7 bases, with 18 bases between. CDR3 length equals 15 residues. The CDR3 sequence: CASSSTYSGGGELFF. CDR3 in DNA: TGCGCCAGCAGTTCAACATACTCCGGGGGCGGGGAGCTGTTTTTT. The full variable domain, with the rest looked up from reference TRBV5-1 and TRBJ2-2, is KAGVTQTPRYLIKTRGQQVTLSCSPISGHRSVSWYQQTPGQGLQFLFEYFSETQRNKGNFPGRFSGRQFSNSRSEMNVSTLELGDSALYLCASSSTYSGGGELFFGEGSRLTVL.

The chain couples TRBV5-1 to TRBJ1-5, with TRBD1 as a possible D gene (5 bases). This CDR3 comprises 14 residues. V was pared by 0 bases and J by 5 bases, with 9 bases between. Germline V CDR1 and CDR2: SGHRS, YFSETQ. The CDR3 sequence: CASSLAGGDQPQHF. As DNA, the CDR3 is TGCGCCAGCAGCTTGGCCGGGGGGGATCAGCCCCAGCATTTT.

This sequence joins TRBV5-5 and TRBJ1-3; a possible D gene is TRBD1 (5 bases). The ends were cut back, 2 bases at V and 3 bases at J, with 15 bases in the middle. This CDR3 comprises 16 residues. The germline CDR1 and CDR2 sequences are SGHKS and YYEKEE (reference sequence). CDR3 sequence: CASSFDPHGGGNTIYF. As DNA, the CDR3 is TGTGCCAGCAGCTTTGATCCTCACGGGGGTGGAAACACCATATATTTT.

The CDR3 region is CASSSPRDGVNYGYTF. CDR3 DNA: TGCGCCAGCAGCTCTCCCCGGGACGGGGTGAACTATGGCTACACCTTC. The V and J genes are TRBV5-1 and TRBJ1-2; TRBD1 is a possible D gene (5 bases). Germline V gives CDR1 SGHRS, CDR2 YFSETQ. V lost 3 bases and J 2 bases, leaving 17 bases between the germline ends. This CDR3 has 16 residues.

V is TRBV6-5 and J is TRBJ1-2, with D hard to call. Between the trimmed V and J ends, which lost 9 bases and 9 bases, there was a span of 17 bases. The CDR3 has 12 amino acids. Germline V CDR1 and CDR2: MNHEY, SVGAGI. CDR3 region: CASHRDLVSYTF. DNA of the CDR3: TGTGCCAGTCACCGGGATCTTGTTAGCTACACCTTC.

This clone occurred once. V and J are TRBV30 and TRBJ2-7, with 11 nucleotides matching TRBD2. This CDR3 contains 16 residues. V trimming: 3 bases; J trimming: 7 bases; junction bases outside the gene matches: 14. The germline gives CDR1 GTSNPN, CDR2 SVGIG (reference sequence). The DNA of the CDR3 is TGTGCCTGGAGGCATAGACTAGCGGGGCCCGCGGGGGAGCAGTACTTC. Its translation: CAWRHRLAGPAGEQYF. The full variable domain, rest sourced from reference TRBV30 and TRBJ2-7, is SQTIHQWPATLVQPVGSPLSLECTVEGTSNPNLYWYRQAAGRGLQLLFYSVGIGQISSEVPQNLSASRPQDRQFILSSKKLLLSDSGFYLCAWRHRLAGPAGEQYFGPGTRLTVT.

This clone showed up just once. The chain is built from TRBV27 and TRBJ2-3; 7 bases align to TRBD2. The J segment lost 2 bases and the V segment lost 0 bases, leaving 8 bases of the junction unmatched. The CDR3 is 17 amino acids. CDR1 is MNHEY and CDR2 is SMNVEV in the germline V gene (reference sequence). CDR3 loop: CASSLSGRGDPTDTQYF. CDR3 bases: TGTGCCAGCAGTTTATCGGGACGGGGGGACCCCACAGATACGCAGTATTTT.

This sequence joins TRBV7-9 and TRBJ2-2; D is undetermined. V gave up 10 bases and J gave up 6 bases, with 12 bases separating them. The CDR3 loop spans 12 amino acids. Germline V lookup: CDR1 SEHNR, CDR2 FQNEAQ (reference sequence). CDR3 in amino acids: CATHFHAGELFF. The CDR3 nucleotides are TGTGCCACCCACTTCCACGCCGGGGAGCTGTTTTTT.

The chain recombines TRBV7-9 with TRBJ2-5, with a tentative D call TRBD1 (6 bases). Per the germline V gene, CDR1 is SEHNR and CDR2 is FQNEAQ (reference sequence). The V end was cut by 3 bases, the J end by 2 bases, with 7 bases between. CDR3 length: 13 amino acids. The DNA of the CDR3 is TGTGCCAGCAGCTTCGGACAGCAAGAGACCCAGTACTTC. Translated: CASSFGQQETQYF.

V and J are TRBV28 and TRBJ1-1; TRBD1 is a possible D gene (5 bases). This CDR3 region has 14 residues. The V gene's germline CDR1 is MDHEN and CDR2 SYDVKM. V lost 6 bases to trimming and J lost 1 base, with 12 bases between them. CDR3 sequence reads: CASRAGGENTEAFF. The CDR3 coding sequence is TGTGCCAGCAGGGCCGGGGGGGAGAACACTGAAGCTTTCTTT.

This clone was seen just once. The chain couples TRBV2 to TRBJ2-3, with D possibly being TRBD2 (5 bases). The CDR3 has 15 residues. Trimming took 5 bases from V and 0 from J, leaving 12 bases between them. Germline V gene lookup returns CDR1 SNHLY and CDR2 FYNNEI. The CDR3 region is CASSPLRASTDTQYF. The CDR3 DNA follows: TGTGCCAGCAGTCCTCTGCGGGCTAGCACAGATACGCAGTATTTT.

V usage is TRBV6-1 and J usage is TRBJ2-7; 11 bases line up with TRBD2. V shed 6 bases, J shed 3 bases, and the junction held 4 bases outside the gene matches. The CDR3 covers 14 residues. Germline-derived CDR1 and CDR2 are MNHNS and SASEGT. CDR3 nucleotides: TGTGCCAGCAGGGGGACTAGCGGTCTCTACGAGCAGTACTTC. It encodes CASRGTSGLYEQYF.

The V and J genes are TRBV19 and TRBJ1-5; D remains ambiguous. This CDR3 has 15 amino acids. Germline V gives CDR1 LNHDA, CDR2 SQIVND (reference sequence). Trimming stripped 1 base from V and 0 bases from J, with 7 bases between. CDR3 bases: TGTGCCAGTAGTATAGGTAGTTATAGCAATCAGCCCCAGCATTTT. Its translation is CASSIGSYSNQPQHF.

The chain uses TRBV10-3 and TRBJ1-3, with 7 bases aligning to TRBD1. CDR1 and CDR2 from the germline V gene are ENHRY and SYGVKD. V was clipped by 5 bases and J by 0 bases; unmatched bases: 4. The CDR3 consists of 15 residues. Here the CDR3 reads CAISPQGISGNTIYF. The CDR3, as DNA: TGTGCCATCAGTCCACAGGGGATCTCTGGAAACACCATATATTTT.

In this sample, this clone turned up a few times. The J gene is TRBJ2-7, the V gene TRBV19; a weak D match, TRBD1 (6 bases). CDR1 and CDR2 (germline): LNHDA, SQIVND (reference sequence). The CDR3 has 13 residues. The ends were cut back, 4 bases at V and 1 base at J, with 8 bases in the middle. CDR3 sequence: CASSRDKSYEQYF. The CDR3 DNA reads as TGTGCCAGTAGTAGGGACAAATCCTACGAGCAGTACTTC.